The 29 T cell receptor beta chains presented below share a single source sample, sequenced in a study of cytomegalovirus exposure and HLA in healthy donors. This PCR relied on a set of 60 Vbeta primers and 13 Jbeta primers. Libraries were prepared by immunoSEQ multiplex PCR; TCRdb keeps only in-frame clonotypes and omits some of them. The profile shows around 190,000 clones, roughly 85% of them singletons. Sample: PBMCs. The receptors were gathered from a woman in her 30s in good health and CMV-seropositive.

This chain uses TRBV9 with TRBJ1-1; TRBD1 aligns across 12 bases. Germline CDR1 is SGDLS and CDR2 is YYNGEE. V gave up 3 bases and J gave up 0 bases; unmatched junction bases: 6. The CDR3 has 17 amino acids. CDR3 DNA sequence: TGTGCCAGCAGCGGAGCCGGGACAGGGGGCCTGAACACTGAAGCTTTCTTT. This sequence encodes CASSGAGTGGLNTEAFF.

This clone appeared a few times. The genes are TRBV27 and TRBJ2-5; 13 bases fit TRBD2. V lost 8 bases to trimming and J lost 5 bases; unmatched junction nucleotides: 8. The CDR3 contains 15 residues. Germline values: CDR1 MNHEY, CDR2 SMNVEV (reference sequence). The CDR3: CASGIGLAGDETQYF. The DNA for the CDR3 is TGTGCCAGCGGGATCGGACTAGCGGGAGACGAGACCCAGTACTTC.

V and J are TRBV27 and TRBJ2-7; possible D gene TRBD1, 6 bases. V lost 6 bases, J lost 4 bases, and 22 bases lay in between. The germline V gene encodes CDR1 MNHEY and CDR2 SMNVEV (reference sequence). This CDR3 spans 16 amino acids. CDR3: CASSPRGRGYLYEQYF. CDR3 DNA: TGTGCCAGCAGCCCCCGGGGCAGGGGTTACCTTTACGAGCAGTACTTC.

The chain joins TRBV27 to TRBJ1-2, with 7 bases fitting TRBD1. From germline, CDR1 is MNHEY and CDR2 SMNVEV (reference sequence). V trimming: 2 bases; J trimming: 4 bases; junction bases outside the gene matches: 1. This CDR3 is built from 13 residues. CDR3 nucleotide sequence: TGTGCCAGCAGTTTACGGGACAGCTATGGCTACACCTTC. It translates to CASSLRDSYGYTF.

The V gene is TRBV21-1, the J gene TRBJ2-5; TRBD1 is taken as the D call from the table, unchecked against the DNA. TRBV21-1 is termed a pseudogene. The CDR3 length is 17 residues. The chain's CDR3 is CASSKAERGPPGETQYF. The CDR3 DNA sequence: TGTGCCAGCAGCAAAGCGGAAAGGGGGCCACCCGGGGAGACCCAGTACTTC.

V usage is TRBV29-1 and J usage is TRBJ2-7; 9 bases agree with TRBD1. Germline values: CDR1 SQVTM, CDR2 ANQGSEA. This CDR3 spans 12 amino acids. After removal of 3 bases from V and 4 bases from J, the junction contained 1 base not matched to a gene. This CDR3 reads CSVEGQGYEQYF. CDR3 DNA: TGCAGCGTTGAGGGACAGGGATACGAGCAGTACTTC.

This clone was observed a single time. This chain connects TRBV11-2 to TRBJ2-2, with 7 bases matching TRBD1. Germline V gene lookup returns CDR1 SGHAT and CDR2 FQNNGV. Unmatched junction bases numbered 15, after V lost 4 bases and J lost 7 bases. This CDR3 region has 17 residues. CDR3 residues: CASSSRRGGGLIGELFF. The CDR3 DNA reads TGTGCCAGCAGCTCTAGGAGAGGGGGCGGGTTGATCGGGGAGCTGTTTTTT. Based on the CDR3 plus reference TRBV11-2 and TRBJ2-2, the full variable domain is EAGVAQSPRYKIIEKRQSVAFWCNPISGHATLYWYQQILGQGPKLLIQFQNNGVVDDSQLPKDRFSAERLKGVDSTLKIQPAKLEDSAVYLCASSSRRGGGLIGELFFGEGSRLTVL.

Here the CDR3 reads CASSSTSGSGSEQYF. The CDR3 DNA reads as TGTGCCAGCAGCTCGACTAGCGGGAGTGGATCCGAGCAGTACTTC. J is TRBJ2-7 and V is TRBV7-2; the match to TRBD2 covers 12 bases. Germline V lookup: CDR1 SGHTA, CDR2 FQGNSA. With V trimmed by 4 bases and J by 6 bases, 7 bases remained unmatched. The CDR3 spans 15 residues.

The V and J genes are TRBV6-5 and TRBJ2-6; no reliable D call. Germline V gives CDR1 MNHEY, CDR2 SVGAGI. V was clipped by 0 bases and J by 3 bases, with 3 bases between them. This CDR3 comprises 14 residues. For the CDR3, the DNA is TGTGCCAGCAGTTACTCCGGTGGGGCCAACGTCCTGACTTTC. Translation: CASSYSGGANVLTF.

Here the CDR3 DNA reads TGTGCCAGCAGCTACCCACCGGTGGCGGGGGGGCCTGGAGATACGCAGTATTTT. This translates into CASSYPPVAGGPGDTQYF. This chain uses TRBV5-6 with TRBJ2-3, with 9 bases identical to TRBD2. V shed 3 bases and J 5 bases; nucleotides not matched to a gene: 16. The germline CDR1 and CDR2 sequences are SGHDT and YYEEEE. The CDR3 is 18 residues long.

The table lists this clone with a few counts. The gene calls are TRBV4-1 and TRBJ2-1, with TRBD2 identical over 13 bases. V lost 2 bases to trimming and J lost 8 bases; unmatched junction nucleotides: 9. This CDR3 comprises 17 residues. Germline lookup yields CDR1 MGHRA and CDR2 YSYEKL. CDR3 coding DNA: TGCGCCAGCAGCCAACATCCGGGACTAGCGGGGCGGGATGAGCAGTTCTTC. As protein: CASSQHPGLAGRDEQFF.

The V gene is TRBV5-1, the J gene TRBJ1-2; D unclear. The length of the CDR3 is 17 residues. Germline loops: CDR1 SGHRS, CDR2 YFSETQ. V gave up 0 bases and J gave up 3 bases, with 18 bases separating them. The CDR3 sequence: CASSLAGGTSADYGYTF. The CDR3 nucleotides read TGCGCCAGCAGCTTGGCCGGAGGAACGTCGGCTGACTATGGCTACACCTTC.

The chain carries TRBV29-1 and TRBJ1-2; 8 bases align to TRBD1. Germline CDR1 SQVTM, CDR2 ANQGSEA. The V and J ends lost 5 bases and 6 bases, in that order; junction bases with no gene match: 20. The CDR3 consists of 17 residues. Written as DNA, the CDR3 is TGCAGCGTTAGCTGGCGAAATCACCGACAGGGGTTAGATGGCTACACCTTC. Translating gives CSVSWRNHRQGLDGYTF. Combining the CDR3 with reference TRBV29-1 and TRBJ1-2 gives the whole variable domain SAVISQKPSRDICQRGTSLTIQCQVDSQVTMMFWYRQQPGQSLTLIATANQGSEATYESGFVIDKFPISRPNLTFSTLTVSNMSPEDSSIYLCSVSWRNHRQGLDGYTFGSGTRLTVV.

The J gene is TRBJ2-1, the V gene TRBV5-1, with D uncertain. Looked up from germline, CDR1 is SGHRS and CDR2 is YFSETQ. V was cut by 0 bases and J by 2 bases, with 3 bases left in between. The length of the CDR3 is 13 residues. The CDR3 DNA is TGCGCCAGCAGCTTGGGGCCCTACAATGAGCAGTTCTTC. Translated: CASSLGPYNEQFF.

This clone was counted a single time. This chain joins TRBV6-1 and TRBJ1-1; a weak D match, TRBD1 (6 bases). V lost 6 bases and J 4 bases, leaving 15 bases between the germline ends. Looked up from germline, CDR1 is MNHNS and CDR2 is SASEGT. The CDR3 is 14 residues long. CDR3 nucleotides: TGTGCCAGCAGGCCTGGGGGCTGGGTCACTGAAGCTTTCTTT. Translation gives CASRPGGWVTEAFF.

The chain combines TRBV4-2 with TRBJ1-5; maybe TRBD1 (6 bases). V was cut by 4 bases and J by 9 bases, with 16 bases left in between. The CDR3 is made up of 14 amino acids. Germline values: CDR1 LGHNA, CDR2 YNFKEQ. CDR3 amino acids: CASSPDSLSVPQHF. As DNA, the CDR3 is TGTGCCAGCAGCCCGGACAGTTTATCCGTGCCCCAGCATTTT.

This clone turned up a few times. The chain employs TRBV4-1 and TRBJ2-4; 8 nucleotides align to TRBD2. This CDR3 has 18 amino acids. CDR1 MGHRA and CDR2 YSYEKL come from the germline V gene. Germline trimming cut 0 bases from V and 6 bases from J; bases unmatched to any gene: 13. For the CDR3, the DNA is TGCGCCAGCAGCCAAGACAATTTACGGGGGGGCTTTGGAAACATTCAGTACTTC. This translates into CASSQDNLRGGFGNIQYF.

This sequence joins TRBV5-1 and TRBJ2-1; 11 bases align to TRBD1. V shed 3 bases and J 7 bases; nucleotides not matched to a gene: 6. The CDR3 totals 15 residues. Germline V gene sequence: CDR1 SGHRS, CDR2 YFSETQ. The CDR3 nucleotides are TGCGCCAGCAGCTGGGCCGGGACAGGGGGAAATGAGCAGTTCTTC. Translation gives CASSWAGTGGNEQFF. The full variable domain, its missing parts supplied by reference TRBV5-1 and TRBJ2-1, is KAGVTQTPRYLIKTRGQQVTLSCSPISGHRSVSWYQQTPGQGLQFLFEYFSETQRNKGNFPGRFSGRQFSNSRSEMNVSTLELGDSALYLCASSWAGTGGNEQFFGPGTRLTVL.

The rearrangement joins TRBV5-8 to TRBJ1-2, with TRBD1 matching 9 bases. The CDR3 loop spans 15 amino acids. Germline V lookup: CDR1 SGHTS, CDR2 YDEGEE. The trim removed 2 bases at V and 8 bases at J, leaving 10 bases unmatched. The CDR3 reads CASSFYRGQEKGYTF. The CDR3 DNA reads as TGTGCCAGCAGCTTTTACAGGGGGCAAGAAAAAGGCTACACCTTC. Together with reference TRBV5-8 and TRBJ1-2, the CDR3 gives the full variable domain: EAGVTQSPTHLIKTRGQQATLRCSPISGHTSVYWYQQALGLGLQFLLWYDEGEERNRGNFPPRFSGRQFPNYSSELNVNALELEDSALYLCASSFYRGQEKGYTFGSGTRLTVV.

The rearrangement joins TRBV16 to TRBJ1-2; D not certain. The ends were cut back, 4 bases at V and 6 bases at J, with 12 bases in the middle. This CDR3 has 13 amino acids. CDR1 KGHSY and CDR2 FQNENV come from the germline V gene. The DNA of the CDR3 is TGTGCCAGCAGCCCTCAGGAGGGCGATGGCTACACCTTC. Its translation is CASSPQEGDGYTF.

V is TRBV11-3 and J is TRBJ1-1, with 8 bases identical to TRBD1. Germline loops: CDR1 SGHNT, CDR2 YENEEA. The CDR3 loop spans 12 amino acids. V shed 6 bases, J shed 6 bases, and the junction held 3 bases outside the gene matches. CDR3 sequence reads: CASSRQGSEAFF. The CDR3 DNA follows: TGTGCCAGCAGTCGACAGGGGTCTGAAGCTTTCTTT.

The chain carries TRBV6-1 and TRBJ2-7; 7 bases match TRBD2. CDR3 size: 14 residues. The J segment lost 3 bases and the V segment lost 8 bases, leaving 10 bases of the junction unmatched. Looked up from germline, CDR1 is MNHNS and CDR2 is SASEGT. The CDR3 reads CASGEGGALYEQYF. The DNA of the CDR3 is TGTGCCAGCGGGGAGGGAGGAGCTCTCTACGAGCAGTACTTC.

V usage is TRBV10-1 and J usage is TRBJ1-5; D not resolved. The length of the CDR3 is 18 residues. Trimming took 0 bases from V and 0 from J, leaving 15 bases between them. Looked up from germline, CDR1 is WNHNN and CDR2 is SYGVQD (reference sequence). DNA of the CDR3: TGCGCCAGCAGTGAGTCGGATCAGCGACGGCATAGCAATCAGCCCCAGCATTTT. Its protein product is CASSESDQRRHSNQPQHF.

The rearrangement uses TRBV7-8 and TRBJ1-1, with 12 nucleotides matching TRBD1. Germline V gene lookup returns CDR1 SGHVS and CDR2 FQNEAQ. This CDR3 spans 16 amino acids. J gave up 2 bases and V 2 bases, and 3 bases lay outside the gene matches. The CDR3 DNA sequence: TGTGCCAGCAGCTTAATCGGGACAGGGGGCAACACTGAAGCTTTCTTT. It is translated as CASSLIGTGGNTEAFF.

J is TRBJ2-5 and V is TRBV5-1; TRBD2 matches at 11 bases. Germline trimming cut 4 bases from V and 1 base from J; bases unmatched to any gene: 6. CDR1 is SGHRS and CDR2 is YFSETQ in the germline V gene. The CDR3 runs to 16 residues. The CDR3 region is CASSTTGTSGQETQYF. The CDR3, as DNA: TGCGCCAGCAGCACGACCGGGACTAGCGGCCAAGAGACCCAGTACTTC.

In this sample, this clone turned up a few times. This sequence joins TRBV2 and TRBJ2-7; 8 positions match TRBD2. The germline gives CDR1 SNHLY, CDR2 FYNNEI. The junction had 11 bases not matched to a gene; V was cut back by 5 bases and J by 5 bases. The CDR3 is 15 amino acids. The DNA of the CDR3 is TGTGCCAGCAGTAAATCCGGGACTAGGGATAACGAGCAGTACTTC. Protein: CASSKSGTRDNEQYF.

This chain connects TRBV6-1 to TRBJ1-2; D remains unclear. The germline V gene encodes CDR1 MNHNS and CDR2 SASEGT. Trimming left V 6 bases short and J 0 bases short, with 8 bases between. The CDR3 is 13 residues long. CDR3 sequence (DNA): TGTGCCAGCAGGGAGCCTCCTAACTATGGCTACACCTTC. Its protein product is CASREPPNYGYTF.

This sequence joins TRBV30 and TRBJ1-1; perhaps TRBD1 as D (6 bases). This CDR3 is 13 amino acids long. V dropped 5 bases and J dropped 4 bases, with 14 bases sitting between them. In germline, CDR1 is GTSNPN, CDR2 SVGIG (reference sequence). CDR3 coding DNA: TGTGCCTGGGACGGGGGGGCTGGCACTGAAGCTTTCTTT. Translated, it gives CAWDGGAGTEAFF.

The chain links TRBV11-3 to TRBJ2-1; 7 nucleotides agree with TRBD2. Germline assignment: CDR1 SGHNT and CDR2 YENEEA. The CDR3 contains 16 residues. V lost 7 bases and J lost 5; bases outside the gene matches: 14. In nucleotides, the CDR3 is TGTGCCAGCACCACACTAGCGTCGGTCAGCCACAATGAGCAGTTCTTC. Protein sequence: CASTTLASVSHNEQFF.